The 28 T cell receptor beta chains in this list originate from one sample, sequenced in a study of blood T cell repertoires in COVID-19. Here immunoSEQ multiplex PCR was the method, and the copy in TCRdb shows in-frame clones only, minus some. The data contain approximately 110,000 clones, around four fifths of them singletons. The sample taken for sequencing was peripheral blood. The receptors were sampled from a woman aged 35 to 49 with acute or convalescent COVID-19.

V usage is TRBV18 and J usage is TRBJ1-1, with D unclear. This CDR3 spans 15 amino acids. V lost 3 bases to trimming and J lost 1 base, with 12 bases between them. Germline CDR1 is KGHSH and CDR2 is LQKENI. The CDR3 here is CASSPGLTENTEAFF. The CDR3 DNA follows: TGTGCCAGCTCACCTGGCCTCACAGAGAACACTGAAGCTTTCTTT. The full variable domain, completed using reference TRBV18 and TRBJ1-1, is NAGVMQNPRHLVRRRGQEARLRCSPMKGHSHVYWYRQLPEEGLKFMVYLQKENIIDESGMPKERFSAEFPKEGPSILRIQQVVRGDSAAYFCASSPGLTENTEAFFGQGTRLTVV.

The chain combines TRBV19 with TRBJ1-1; D perhaps matches TRBD1 (5 bases). Per germline, CDR1 LNHDA and CDR2 SQIVND (reference sequence). V lost 5 bases and J lost 3, with 13 bases in between. This CDR3 contains 14 residues. CDR3 sequence (DNA): TGTGCCAGTAGTTACAGTTCCAGGGACACTGAAGCTTTCTTT. It specifies CASSYSSRDTEAFF.

The genes are TRBV5-1 and TRBJ2-3, with a tentative D call TRBD1 (6 bases). Germline V CDR1 and CDR2: SGHRS, YFSETQ. V gave up 3 bases and J gave up 2 bases, with 10 bases separating them. The CDR3 runs 14 residues. The CDR3 region has the DNA TGCGCCAGCAGCTATGGACAGTTCACAGATACGCAGTATTTT. It is translated as CASSYGQFTDTQYF.

This chain links TRBV6-5 with TRBJ2-7, with D unresolved. Trimming stripped 0 bases from V and 0 bases from J, with 12 bases between. The CDR3 consists of 16 residues. Germline values: CDR1 MNHEY, CDR2 SVGAGI. The CDR3 coding sequence is TGTGCCAGCAGTTACTCACGCCAGGTTAACTCCTACGAGCAGTACTTC. This encodes CASSYSRQVNSYEQYF.

V is TRBV21-1 and J is TRBJ1-1; the table's D call, TRBD1, was not checked against the DNA. TRBV21-1 is described as a pseudogene. The CDR3 extends over 11 amino acids. As DNA, the CDR3 is TGTGCCAGCAGTCCAGGTACTGAAGCTTTCTTT. It encodes CASSPGTEAFF.

The V call is TRBV7-2, the J call TRBJ1-5, with D possibly being TRBD1 (6 bases). The germline CDR1 and CDR2 sequences are SGHTA and FQGNSA. The CDR3 has 15 amino acids. Trimming stripped 1 base from V and 5 bases from J, with 12 bases between. This CDR3 is CASSLDEGDHQPQHF. The CDR3 nucleotides are TGTGCCAGCAGCTTAGATGAGGGGGACCATCAGCCCCAGCATTTT.

The gene calls are TRBV24-1 and TRBJ1-2; 10 bases are shared with TRBD1. Trimming at V came to 4 bases and at J to 8 bases, leaving 9 bases not matched to a gene. The CDR3 has 15 residues. Germline lookup yields CDR1 KGHDR and CDR2 SFDVKD. The CDR3 protein is CATSEPGQGMDGYTF. CDR3 bases: TGTGCCACCAGTGAGCCGGGACAGGGGATGGACGGCTACACCTTC.

This clone was observed a handful of times. This chain links TRBV6-5 with TRBJ1-1; D is possibly TRBD1 (6 bases). The length of the CDR3 is 12 residues. Germline loops: CDR1 MNHEY, CDR2 SVGAGI. Trimming removed 5 bases from V and 7 bases from J, with 11 bases in between. CDR3 coding DNA: TGTGCCAGCAGTCGGGACAACCGTGAAGCTTTCTTT. It yields the protein CASSRDNREAFF.

This clone was recorded only once. V is TRBV5-1 and J is TRBJ2-2; D gene unclear. Germline V gives CDR1 SGHRS, CDR2 YFSETQ. There are 16 residues in the CDR3. Trimming stripped 1 base from V and 1 base from J, with 11 bases between. The CDR3 DNA sequence: TGCGCCAGCAGCTTGAGAATGGCAAGGAACACCGGGGAGCTGTTTTTT. Translation: CASSLRMARNTGELFF.

This chain connects TRBV27 to TRBJ2-3; 10 bases match TRBD2. With V trimmed by 2 bases and J by 2 bases, 13 bases remained unmatched. This CDR3 region has 19 residues. CDR1 is MNHEY, CDR2 SMNVEV, per germline (reference sequence). CDR3 residues: CASSLSPPSSGGLTDTQYF. CDR3 nucleotide sequence: TGTGCCAGCAGTTTAAGCCCCCCCTCTAGCGGGGGTCTCACAGATACGCAGTATTTT.

The V gene is TRBV30, the J gene TRBJ1-2, with D possibly matching TRBD1 (5 bases). The germline V gene has CDR1 GTSNPN and CDR2 SVGIG (reference sequence). Trimming cost V 1 base and J 7 bases, with 13 bases left between them. The CDR3 runs 13 residues. The CDR3 bases are TGTGCCTGGAGTGGGGCGCAGGGCGGTGGCTACACCTTC. Translated, it gives CAWSGAQGGGYTF.

The chain employs TRBV2 and TRBJ2-2, with 9 bases fitting TRBD2. Germline V gene data show CDR1 as SNHLY and CDR2 as FYNNEI. This CDR3 comprises 16 residues. V lost 7 bases to trimming and J lost 5 bases; unmatched junction nucleotides: 11. In nucleotides, the CDR3 is TGTGCCAGCACCGCGCGCGGGGGGGGGCGGACCGGGGAGCTGTTTTTT. Its translation: CASTARGGGRTGELFF. Supplemented by reference TRBV2 and TRBJ2-2, the full variable domain reads EPEVTQTPSHQVTQMGQEVILRCVPISNHLYFYWYRQILGQKVEFLVSFYNNEISEKSEIFDDQFSVERPDGSNFTLKIRSTKLEDSAMYFCASTARGGGRTGELFFGEGSRLTVL.

This sequence joins TRBV28 and TRBJ2-1, with 13 bases matching TRBD2. V gave up 6 bases and J gave up 7 bases; unmatched junction bases: 18. Germline loops: CDR1 MDHEN, CDR2 SYDVKM. The CDR3 extends over 19 amino acids. CDR3 DNA: TGTGCCAGCAGCGATCCCGGGACTAGCGGGGTTCGGTCAATTAATGAGCAGTTCTTC. It encodes CASSDPGTSGVRSINEQFF.

This chain uses TRBV3-1 (or the pseudogene TRBV3-2) with TRBJ2-1, with 7 bases aligning to TRBD2. The V gene's germline CDR1 is LGHDT and CDR2 YNNKEL (reference sequence). V dropped 4 bases and J dropped 8; count of bases not matched to a gene: 14. The CDR3 length is 16 residues. The CDR3 here is CASSRSSGVGGDEQFF. The CDR3, as DNA: TGTGCCAGCAGCCGGTCAAGCGGGGTGGGTGGGGATGAGCAGTTCTTC.

The genes are TRBV7-9 and TRBJ1-3, with unresolved D. The V end was cut by 5 bases, the J end by 3 bases, with 23 bases between. The CDR3 loop spans 18 amino acids. Germline V lookup: CDR1 SEHNR, CDR2 FQNEAQ (reference sequence). The CDR3 here is CASSPLLGLGRDGNTIYF. DNA of the CDR3: TGTGCCAGCAGCCCGCTCCTTGGATTAGGGAGGGATGGAAACACCATATATTTT.

This chain connects TRBV3-1 (or the pseudogene TRBV3-2) to TRBJ1-2; D is unclear. Trimming removed 3 bases from V and 8 bases from J, with 13 bases in between. Germline values: CDR1 LGHDT, CDR2 YNNKEL (reference sequence). The CDR3 contains 13 residues. CDR3 sequence reads: CASSHIEGYGYTF. DNA for the CDR3: TGTGCCAGCAGCCATATTGAGGGATACGGCTACACCTTC.

The chain carries TRBV3-1 (or the pseudogene TRBV3-2) and TRBJ2-5; the D gene is possibly TRBD2 (6 bases). The CDR3 length is 13 residues. Germline CDR1 reads LGHDT; CDR2 reads YNNKEL (reference sequence). V lost 1 base and J lost 3, with 6 bases in between. In nucleotides, the CDR3 is TGTGCCAGCAGCCAAGGGGAGGAAGAGACCCAGTACTTC. This codes for CASSQGEEETQYF.

This clone has only a few counts. The chain links TRBV24-1 to TRBJ2-7; 7 bases are a match to TRBD2. The V gene's germline CDR1 is KGHDR and CDR2 SFDVKD. Trimming at V came to 9 bases and at J to 0 bases, leaving 7 bases not matched to a gene. This CDR3 has 14 amino acids. CDR3 nucleotide sequence: TGTGCCACCGGGAGGGGCGCGAGCTCCTACGAGCAGTACTTC. Translated: CATGRGASSYEQYF.

The rearrangement links TRBV5-1 to TRBJ1-1; D unclear. The CDR3 is 13 residues long. Germline V CDR1 and CDR2: SGHRS, YFSETQ. The V end lost 0 bases, the J end lost 4 bases, and 7 bases lay between the germline ends. The CDR3 reads CASSLGRGTEAFF. CDR3 sequence (DNA): TGCGCCAGCAGCTTGGGACGGGGCACTGAAGCTTTCTTT. The full variable domain, rest sourced from reference TRBV5-1 and TRBJ1-1, is KAGVTQTPRYLIKTRGQQVTLSCSPISGHRSVSWYQQTPGQGLQFLFEYFSETQRNKGNFPGRFSGRQFSNSRSEMNVSTLELGDSALYLCASSLGRGTEAFFGQGTRLTVV.

This clone was found once. The rearrangement uses TRBV5-1 and TRBJ2-3; D is possibly TRBD2 (8 bases). Looked up from germline, CDR1 is SGHRS and CDR2 is YFSETQ. With 4 bases removed from V and 1 base from J, the gap between germline ends came to 22 bases. The CDR3 has 18 amino acids. The CDR3, as DNA: TGCGCCAGCAGCGTACAGGGGCTAAGCGGGGGCCGCACAGATACGCAGTATTTT. Translated, it gives CASSVQGLSGGRTDTQYF.

This clone has only a few counts. The CDR3 DNA is TGCGCCAGCAGGGAGCGGGGGGGCTACGCCGGGGAGCTGTTTTTT. Residues: CASRERGGYAGELFF. This chain connects TRBV4-1 to TRBJ2-2, with 10 bases lining up with TRBD2. J was trimmed by 6 bases and V by 6 bases; bases with no gene match: 7. Per germline, CDR1 MGHRA and CDR2 YSYEKL. This CDR3 region has 15 residues.

Only one count was recorded for this clone. This chain links TRBV4-2 with TRBJ1-5, with D unclear. CDR1 is LGHNA and CDR2 is YNFKEQ in the germline V gene. The CDR3 covers 15 residues. V shed 1 base and J shed 1 base, with 8 bases lying between them. The CDR3 bases are TGTGCCAGCAGCCAAGGGCCAAACAGCAATCAGCCCCAGCATTTT. Its translation: CASSQGPNSNQPQHF.

The chain couples TRBV12-5 to TRBJ2-2; TRBD2 might be the D (6 bases). The germline V gene has CDR1 LGHNT and CDR2 FRNRAP. The V gene lost 1 base and the J gene lost 6 bases, with 15 bases spanning the gap. This CDR3 has 16 residues. CDR3: CASGLARDGGPGELFF. The CDR3 DNA follows: TGTGCTAGTGGTTTGGCCCGGGACGGAGGGCCCGGGGAGCTGTTTTTT.

The rearrangement links TRBV5-1 to TRBJ2-7; 7 bases are shared with TRBD1. Germline trimming cut 4 bases from V and 5 bases from J; bases unmatched to any gene: 21. From germline, CDR1 is SGHRS and CDR2 YFSETQ. The CDR3 length is 18 residues. CDR3 region: CASSQHFLAGGLLDEQYF. The DNA of the CDR3 is TGCGCCAGCAGCCAACACTTCCTGGCAGGGGGTCTCTTGGACGAGCAGTACTTC.

V and J are TRBV5-1 and TRBJ2-7, with 8 bases that match TRBD1. CDR1 and CDR2 (germline): SGHRS, YFSETQ. With V trimmed by 5 bases and J by 11 bases, 6 bases remained unmatched. CDR3 length: 11 amino acids. CDR3 amino acids: CASRDRERKYF. CDR3 in DNA: TGCGCCAGCAGGGACAGGGAAAGAAAGTACTTC.

The rearrangement links TRBV2 to TRBJ2-1, with D tentatively TRBD2 (6 bases). Per the germline V gene, CDR1 is SNHLY and CDR2 is FYNNEI. Trimming left V 4 bases short and J 8 bases short, with 18 bases between. The CDR3 covers 15 residues. CDR3 DNA sequence: TGTGCCAGCAGTGTTCGGAGGGGCTCCAGGGATGAGCAGTTCTTC. It is translated as CASSVRRGSRDEQFF.

The J gene is TRBJ2-2, the V gene TRBV7-2; 7 positions agree with TRBD1. Looked up from germline, CDR1 is SGHTA and CDR2 is FQGNSA. The CDR3 length is 14 residues. J lost 6 bases, V lost 4 bases, and 5 bases had no gene match. As DNA, the CDR3 is TGTGCCAGCAGCTCCCAGGGGGTCTCCGGGGAGCTGTTTTTT. Encoded protein: CASSSQGVSGELFF.

The chain joins TRBV6-5 to TRBJ1-1; the match to TRBD1 covers 9 bases. The CDR3 runs to 14 residues. V was pared by 5 bases and J by 4 bases, with 5 bases of the junction left unmatched. Germline assignment: CDR1 MNHEY and CDR2 SVGAGI. In nucleotides, the CDR3 is TGTGCCAGCAGTACAGGGGGCGTCGGCACTGAAGCTTTCTTT. Protein sequence: CASSTGGVGTEAFF.